This entry lists 23 T cell receptor beta chains sequenced from one sample in a study of identical twins. MiXCR, run by TCRdb on the 5' RACE reads, gives a single entry per CDR3 protein. The data contain about 340,000 distinct CDR3 sequences, around 9% of them singletons. The sequenced sample was naive T cells sorted from blood. The receptor set was obtained from a woman in her 50s in good health.

This clonotype was observed a handful of times. The J gene is TRBJ2-2, the V gene TRBV11-3; no definite D call. The V gene's germline CDR1 is SGHNT and CDR2 YENEEA. V dropped 5 bases and J dropped 9 bases, with 10 bases sitting between them. This CDR3 is built from 12 residues. The CDR3 DNA reads TGTGCCAGCAGCCTTAATTTCCGGGAGCTGTTTTTT. It is translated as CASSLNFRELFF. The complete variable domain, with remaining parts taken from reference TRBV11-3 and TRBJ2-2, reads EAGVVQSPRYKIIEKKQPVAFWCNPISGHNTLYWYLQNLGQGPELLIRYENEEAVDDSQLPKDRFSAERLKGVDSTLKIQPAELGDSAVYLCASSLNFRELFFGEGSRLTVL.

There are a few counts of this clonotype. V is TRBV2 and J is TRBJ1-1; D is possibly TRBD1 (5 bases). The CDR3 totals 14 residues. The V and J ends lost 4 bases and 1 base respectively, with 10 bases between them. Per germline, CDR1 SNHLY and CDR2 FYNNEI. CDR3 bases: TGTGCCAGCAGTGCCGGGGCAGGGAACACTGAAGCTTTCTTT. Encoded protein: CASSAGAGNTEAFF.

This clonotype was counted at least ten times. This chain links TRBV3-1 with TRBJ2-1; TRBD1 aligns across 10 bases. The CDR3 has 16 amino acids. Germline trimming cut 2 bases from V and 7 bases from J; bases unmatched to any gene: 8. The germline V gene encodes CDR1 LGHDT and CDR2 YNNKEL (reference sequence). The chain's CDR3 is CASSQLRDRGLNEQFF. In DNA form, the CDR3 reads TGTGCCAGCAGCCAACTCCGAGACAGGGGGCTGAATGAGCAGTTCTTC.

A few counts support this clonotype. The chain recombines TRBV20-1 with TRBJ2-4; D is possibly TRBD2 (5 bases). Germline CDR1 and CDR2: DFQATT and SNEGSKA (reference sequence). There are 13 residues in the CDR3. V was clipped by 1 base and J by 7 bases, with 11 bases between them. CDR3 DNA: TGCAGTGCTAGAGGTAAAGGACTGAACATTCAGTACTTC. It encodes CSARGKGLNIQYF.

The gene calls are TRBV9 and TRBJ2-7; 7 bases fit TRBD1. Trimming cost V 0 bases and J 2 bases; bases outside gene matches: 2. The CDR3 runs 14 residues. Germline V gives CDR1 SGDLS, CDR2 YYNGEE. This CDR3 is CASSVGGQTYEQYF. The DNA of the CDR3 is TGTGCCAGCAGCGTAGGGGGACAGACCTACGAGCAGTACTTC. Complete variable domain (other parts from reference TRBV9 and TRBJ2-7): DSGVTQTPKHLITATGQRVTLRCSPRSGDLSVYWYQQSLDQGLQFLIQYYNGEERAKGNILERFSAQQFPDLHSELNLSSLELGDSALYFCASSVGGQTYEQYFGPGTRLTVT.

The chain is built from TRBV5-1 and TRBJ2-1, with a weak D call TRBD2 (5 bases). V dropped 0 bases and J dropped 2 bases, with 12 bases sitting between them. Germline V lookup: CDR1 SGHRS, CDR2 YFSETQ. The CDR3 runs to 16 residues. The CDR3: CASSLERSAPYNEQFF. For the CDR3, the DNA is TGCGCCAGCAGCTTGGAACGTAGCGCCCCCTACAATGAGCAGTTCTTC.

This clonotype has ten or more counts. CDR3 nucleotide sequence: TGTGCCAGCAGCTTAGGGGCCGGGACACCAAACACTGAAGCTTTCTTT. The encoded protein is CASSLGAGTPNTEAFF. The chain links TRBV7-9 to TRBJ1-1; the D gene is possibly TRBD1 (6 bases). Trimming took 1 base from V and 2 from J, leaving 14 bases between them. The germline V gene encodes CDR1 SEHNR and CDR2 FQNEAQ (reference sequence). The CDR3 loop spans 16 amino acids. The full variable domain, its missing parts supplied by reference TRBV7-9 and TRBJ1-1, is DTGVSQNPRHKITKRGQNVTFRCDPISEHNRLYWYRQTLGQGPEFLTYFQNEAQLEKSRLLSDRFSAERPKGSFSTLEIQRTEQGDSAMYLCASSLGAGTPNTEAFFGQGTRLTVV.

This clonotype was seen once. V gene TRBV12-2 combines with J gene TRBJ2-7; the listed D gene, TRBD1, was not tested against the DNA. TRBV12-2 corresponds to a pseudogene. CDR3 size: 15 residues. The CDR3 DNA follows: TGTGCAAGTCGCGTTCTGGACAGGGGGACCTACGAGCAGTACGTC. Amino acids: CASRVLDRGTYEQYV.

This clonotype was seen more than once but under ten times. This chain joins TRBV18 and TRBJ2-7, with 9 bases aligning to TRBD2. CDR3 length: 16 amino acids. The germline CDR1 and CDR2 sequences are KGHSH and LQKENI. Trimming removed 2 bases from V and 4 bases from J; junction bases left unmatched: 9. The CDR3: CASSPTVIAGAYEQYF. The CDR3 DNA reads TGTGCCAGCTCACCAACGGTAATAGCGGGAGCTTACGAGCAGTACTTC. Based on the CDR3 plus reference TRBV18 and TRBJ2-7, the full variable domain is NAGVMQNPRHLVRRRGQEARLRCSPMKGHSHVYWYRQLPEEGLKFMVYLQKENIIDESGMPKERFSAEFPKEGPSILRIQQVVRGDSAAYFCASSPTVIAGAYEQYFGPGTRLTVT.

This clonotype appeared many times. The rearrangement links TRBV6-8 to TRBJ2-1, with no clear D. V was clipped by 6 bases and J by 8 bases, with 14 bases between them. CDR1 and CDR2 from the germline V gene are MNHGY and SAAAGT. This CDR3 has 13 amino acids. CDR3 sequence (DNA): TGTGCCAGCAGAGCAATGGGTAATTATGAGCAGTTCTTC. Amino acids: CASRAMGNYEQFF.

This clonotype has just a few counts. The rearrangement links TRBV3-1 to TRBJ2-5; D gene unclear. CDR3 size: 15 residues. The germline V gene has CDR1 LGHDT and CDR2 YNNKEL (reference sequence). The V and J ends lost 6 bases and 0 bases respectively, with 14 bases between them. The CDR3 protein is CASSPSQDHQETQYF. Written as DNA, the CDR3 is TGTGCCAGCAGTCCATCTCAAGACCACCAAGAGACCCAGTACTTC.

This clonotype has just a few counts. V gene TRBV12-3 or TRBV12-4 combines with J gene TRBJ2-1; TRBD2 matches 11 bases. The CDR3 sequence is 13 residues long. V lost 7 bases, J lost 10 bases, and 6 bases stayed unmatched. The CDR3 DNA is TGTGCCAGCATGACTAGCGGGATCGGAGAGCAGTTCTTC. This gives the protein CASMTSGIGEQFF.

On this clonotype itself: Likely a read error: the CDR3 ends without its conserved phenylalanine or tryptophan. The chain carries TRBV9 and TRBJ2-1; unclear D gene. CDR3 size: 15 residues. Trimming removed 3 bases at V and 5 bases at J, with 15 bases between. Germline V gene sequence: CDR1 SGDLS, CDR2 YYNGEE. This CDR3 reads CASSGRAKGHNEQFL. DNA for the CDR3: TGTGCCAGCAGCGGCCGGGCCAAGGGCCACAATGAGCAGTTCCTC.

This chain uses TRBV11-2 with TRBJ2-3; no clear D. The CDR3 has 15 residues. The V and J ends lost 4 bases and 0 bases respectively, with 11 bases between them. Germline V CDR1 and CDR2: SGHAT, FQNNGV. CDR3 protein: CASSSLSSSTDTQYF. Written as DNA, the CDR3 is TGTGCCAGCAGCTCCCTTAGTAGCAGCACAGATACGCAGTATTTT. The entire variable domain, with the rest obtained from reference TRBV11-2 and TRBJ2-3, is as follows: EAGVAQSPRYKIIEKRQSVAFWCNPISGHATLYWYQQILGQGPKLLIQFQNNGVVDDSQLPKDRFSAERLKGVDSTLKIQPAKLEDSAVYLCASSSLSSSTDTQYFGPGTRLTVL.

This clonotype was seen once. V is TRBV12-3 or TRBV12-4 and J is TRBJ2-3; D is uncertain. The CDR3 contains 14 residues. V shed 7 bases and J shed 4 bases, with 15 bases lying between them. In DNA form, the CDR3 reads TGTGCCAGCACCTCAGCGCTTGACGCAGATACGCAGTATTTT. The encoded protein is CASTSALDADTQYF.

This clonotype was observed many times. The chain recombines TRBV20-1 with TRBJ2-7, with 8 bases lining up with TRBD1. With 3 bases clipped from V and 4 bases from J, the junction kept 2 bases outside the gene matches. Germline-derived CDR1 and CDR2 are DFQATT and SNEGSKA (reference sequence). There are 12 residues in the CDR3. CDR3 in DNA: TGCAGTGCTAGTGACAGGGGATACGAGCAGTACTTC. Protein sequence: CSASDRGYEQYF.

The V call is TRBV11-2, the J call TRBJ1-1, with 8 bases that match TRBD1. Looked up from germline, CDR1 is SGHAT and CDR2 is FQNNGV. V gave up 0 bases and J gave up 5 bases; unmatched junction bases: 11. The CDR3 covers 17 residues. The CDR3 loop is CASSLDGGQAPLTEAFF. Here the CDR3 DNA reads TGTGCCAGCAGCTTAGACGGGGGACAGGCCCCACTGACTGAAGCTTTCTTT. The full variable domain, its missing parts supplied by reference TRBV11-2 and TRBJ1-1, is EAGVAQSPRYKIIEKRQSVAFWCNPISGHATLYWYQQILGQGPKLLIQFQNNGVVDDSQLPKDRFSAERLKGVDSTLKIQPAKLEDSAVYLCASSLDGGQAPLTEAFFGQGTRLTVV.

This clonotype was seen at least ten times. This rearrangement joins TRBV29-1 to TRBJ2-3; D gene uncertain. The CDR3 sequence is 12 residues long. Trimming shortened V by 5 bases and J by 3 bases, and 9 bases separated the two germline ends. The V gene's germline CDR1 is SQVTM and CDR2 ANQGSEA. The CDR3 sequence is CSVRRETDTQYF. The CDR3 DNA follows: TGCAGCGTTAGAAGGGAAACAGATACGCAGTATTTT.

This clonotype has a count of ten or more. This chain connects TRBV27 to TRBJ1-2; no firm D call. This CDR3 has 14 amino acids. CDR1 and CDR2 (germline): MNHEY, SMNVEV (reference sequence). Trimming removed 5 bases from V and 6 bases from J, with 16 bases in between. For the CDR3, the DNA is TGTGCCAGCAGTCCTCTGCCACCCATCAATGGCTACACCTTC. Translating gives CASSPLPPINGYTF.

The CDR3 bases are TGTGCCAGCAGCTCGGGACATTCCCAGCCCCAGCATTTT. Protein sequence: CASSSGHSQPQHF. The rearrangement joins TRBV7-9 to TRBJ1-5; D perhaps matches TRBD1 (6 bases). Trimming left V 4 bases short and J 7 bases short, with 11 bases between. Germline V gene sequence: CDR1 SEHNR, CDR2 FQNEAQ (reference sequence). The CDR3 is 13 amino acids.

This clonotype was seen many times. The CDR3 loop reads CATSDSGLADYNEQFF. In nucleotides, the CDR3 is TGTGCCACCAGTGATTCCGGACTAGCGGACTACAATGAGCAGTTCTTC. The gene calls are TRBV24-1 and TRBJ2-1; 10 nucleotides line up with TRBD2. Losses at the gene ends were 2 bases for V and 3 bases for J; bases not matched to a gene: 3. CDR1 is KGHDR and CDR2 is SFDVKD in the germline V gene. The CDR3 is made up of 16 amino acids.

This clonotype was seen only a few times. The chain has TRBV7-9 and TRBJ2-7, with D possibly TRBD2 on 6 matching bases. V lost 5 bases to trimming and J lost 0 bases, with 17 bases between them. There are 16 residues in the CDR3. The germline V gene encodes CDR1 SEHNR and CDR2 FQNEAQ (reference sequence). In nucleotides, the CDR3 is TGTGCCAGCAGCCGGGGTGAAGACGGGAGCTCCTACGAGCAGTACTTC. This sequence encodes CASSRGEDGSSYEQYF.

This clonotype was seen only a few times. The chain has TRBV6-9 and TRBJ2-5; 7 bases are shared with TRBD2. The CDR3 is 15 residues long. Germline lookup yields CDR1 MNHGY and CDR2 SVAAGI. The junction had 10 bases not matched to a gene; V was cut back by 5 bases and J by 4 bases. CDR3 in amino acids: CASSPFGGEAETQYF. Here the CDR3 DNA reads TGTGCCAGCAGTCCCTTTGGGGGGGAGGCAGAGACCCAGTACTTC.